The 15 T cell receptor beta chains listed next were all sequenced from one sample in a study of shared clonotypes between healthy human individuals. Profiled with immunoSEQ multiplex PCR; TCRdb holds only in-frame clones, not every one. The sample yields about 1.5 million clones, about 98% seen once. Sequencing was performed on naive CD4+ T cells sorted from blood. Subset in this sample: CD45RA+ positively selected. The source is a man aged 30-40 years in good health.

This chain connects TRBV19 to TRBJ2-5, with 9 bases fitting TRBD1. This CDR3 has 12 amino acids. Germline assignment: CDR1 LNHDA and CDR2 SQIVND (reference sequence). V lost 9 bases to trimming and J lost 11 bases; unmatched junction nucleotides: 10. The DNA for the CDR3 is TGTGCCAGCAACACAGGGGGCGGACTTCAGTACTTC. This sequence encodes CASNTGGGLQYF.

CDR3 DNA sequence: TGTGCCAGCAGCGCAGACGGGACTGGAGCGGAAGAGCAGTACTTC. It encodes CASSADGTGAEEQYF. The V call is TRBV9, the J call TRBJ2-7; D may be TRBD2 (6 bases). Looked up from germline, CDR1 is SGDLS and CDR2 is YYNGEE. The CDR3 has 15 amino acids. Trimming left V 3 bases short and J 7 bases short, with 20 bases between.

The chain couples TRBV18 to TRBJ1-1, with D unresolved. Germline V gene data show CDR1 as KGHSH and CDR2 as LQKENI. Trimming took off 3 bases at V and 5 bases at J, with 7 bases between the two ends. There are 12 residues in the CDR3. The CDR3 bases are TGTGCCAGCTCACCCCTAGAGACTGAAGCTTTCTTT. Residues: CASSPLETEAFF.

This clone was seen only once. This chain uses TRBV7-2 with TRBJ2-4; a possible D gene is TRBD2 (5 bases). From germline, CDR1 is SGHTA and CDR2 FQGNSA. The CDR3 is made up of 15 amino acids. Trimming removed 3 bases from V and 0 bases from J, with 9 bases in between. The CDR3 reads CASSFSEIAKNIQYF. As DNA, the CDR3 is TGTGCCAGCAGCTTTAGCGAAATAGCCAAAAACATTCAGTACTTC.

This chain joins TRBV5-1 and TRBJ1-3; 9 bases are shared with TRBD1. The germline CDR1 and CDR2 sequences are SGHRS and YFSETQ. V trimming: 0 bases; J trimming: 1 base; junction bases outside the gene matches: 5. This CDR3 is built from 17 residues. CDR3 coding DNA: TGCGCCAGCAGCTTGGAACACAGGGGGCCGTCTGGAAACACCATATATTTT. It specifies CASSLEHRGPSGNTIYF.

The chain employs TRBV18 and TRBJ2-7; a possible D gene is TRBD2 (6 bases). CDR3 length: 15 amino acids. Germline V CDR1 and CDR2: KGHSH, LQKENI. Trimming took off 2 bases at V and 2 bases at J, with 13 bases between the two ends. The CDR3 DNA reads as TGTGCCAGCTCACCAAGGAAGGGGACTCCCTACGAGCAGTACTTC. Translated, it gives CASSPRKGTPYEQYF.

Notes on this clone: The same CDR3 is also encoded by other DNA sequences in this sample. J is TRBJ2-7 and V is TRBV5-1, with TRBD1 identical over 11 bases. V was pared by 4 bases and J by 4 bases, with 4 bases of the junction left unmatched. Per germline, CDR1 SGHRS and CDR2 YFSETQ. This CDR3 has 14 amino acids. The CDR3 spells CASSTGTGGYEQYF. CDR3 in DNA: TGCGCCAGCAGCACGGGGACAGGGGGGTACGAGCAGTACTTC.

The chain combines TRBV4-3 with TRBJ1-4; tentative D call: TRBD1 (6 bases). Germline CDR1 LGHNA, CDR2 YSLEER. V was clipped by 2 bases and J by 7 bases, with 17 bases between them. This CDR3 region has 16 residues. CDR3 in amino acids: CASSQIRQVGGEKLFF. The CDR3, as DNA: TGCGCCAGCAGCCAAATCAGACAGGTTGGGGGTGAAAAACTGTTTTTT.

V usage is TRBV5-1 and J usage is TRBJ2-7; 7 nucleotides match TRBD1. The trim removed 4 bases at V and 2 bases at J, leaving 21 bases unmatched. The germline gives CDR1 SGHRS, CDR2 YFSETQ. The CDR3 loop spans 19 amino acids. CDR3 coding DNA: TGCGCCAGCAGCCGTCGACGCGATCAGGGGGTTAGTAGGACCTACGAGCAGTACTTC. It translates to CASSRRRDQGVSRTYEQYF. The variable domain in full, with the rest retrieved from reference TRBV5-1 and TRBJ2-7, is KAGVTQTPRYLIKTRGQQVTLSCSPISGHRSVSWYQQTPGQGLQFLFEYFSETQRNKGNFPGRFSGRQFSNSRSEMNVSTLELGDSALYLCASSRRRDQGVSRTYEQYFGPGTRLTVT.

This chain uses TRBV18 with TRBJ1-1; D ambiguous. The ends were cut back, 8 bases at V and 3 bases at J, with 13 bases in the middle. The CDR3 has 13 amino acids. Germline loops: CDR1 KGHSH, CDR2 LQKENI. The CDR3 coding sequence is TGTGCCAGCCTCCCAAGGGAATACACTGAAGCTTTCTTT. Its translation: CASLPREYTEAFF.

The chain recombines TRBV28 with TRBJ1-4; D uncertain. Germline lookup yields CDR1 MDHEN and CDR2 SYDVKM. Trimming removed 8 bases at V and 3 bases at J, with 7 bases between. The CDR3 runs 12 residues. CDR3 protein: CASGFPNEKLFF. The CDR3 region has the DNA TGTGCCAGCGGGTTTCCTAATGAAAAACTGTTTTTT.

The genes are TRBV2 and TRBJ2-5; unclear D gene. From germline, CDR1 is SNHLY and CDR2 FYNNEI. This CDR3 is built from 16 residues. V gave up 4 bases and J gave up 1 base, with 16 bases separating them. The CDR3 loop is CASSGRRAETQETQYF. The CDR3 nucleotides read TGTGCCAGCAGTGGCCGTCGGGCAGAGACCCAAGAGACCCAGTACTTC. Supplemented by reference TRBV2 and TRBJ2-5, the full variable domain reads EPEVTQTPSHQVTQMGQEVILRCVPISNHLYFYWYRQILGQKVEFLVSFYNNEISEKSEIFDDQFSVERPDGSNFTLKIRSTKLEDSAMYFCASSGRRAETQETQYFGPGTRLLVL.

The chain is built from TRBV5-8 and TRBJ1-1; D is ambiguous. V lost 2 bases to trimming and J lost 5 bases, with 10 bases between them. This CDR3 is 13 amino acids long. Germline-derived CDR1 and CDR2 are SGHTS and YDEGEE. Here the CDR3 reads CASSLDGVTEAFF. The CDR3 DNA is TGTGCCAGCAGCTTAGACGGGGTTACTGAAGCTTTCTTT.

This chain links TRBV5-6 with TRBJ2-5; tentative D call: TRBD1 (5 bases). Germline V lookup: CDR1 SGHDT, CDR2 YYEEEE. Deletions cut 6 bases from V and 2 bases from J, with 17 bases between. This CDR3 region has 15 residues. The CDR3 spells CASTSDGQGQETQYF. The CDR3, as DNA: TGTGCCAGCACCTCTGACGGGCAGGGACAAGAGACCCAGTACTTC.

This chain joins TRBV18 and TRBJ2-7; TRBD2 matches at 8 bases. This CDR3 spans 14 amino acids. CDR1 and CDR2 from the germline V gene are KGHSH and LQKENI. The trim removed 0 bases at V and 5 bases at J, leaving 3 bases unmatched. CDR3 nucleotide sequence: TGTGCCAGCTCACCACCAACACTAGCGGACGAGCAGTACTTC. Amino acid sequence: CASSPPTLADEQYF.